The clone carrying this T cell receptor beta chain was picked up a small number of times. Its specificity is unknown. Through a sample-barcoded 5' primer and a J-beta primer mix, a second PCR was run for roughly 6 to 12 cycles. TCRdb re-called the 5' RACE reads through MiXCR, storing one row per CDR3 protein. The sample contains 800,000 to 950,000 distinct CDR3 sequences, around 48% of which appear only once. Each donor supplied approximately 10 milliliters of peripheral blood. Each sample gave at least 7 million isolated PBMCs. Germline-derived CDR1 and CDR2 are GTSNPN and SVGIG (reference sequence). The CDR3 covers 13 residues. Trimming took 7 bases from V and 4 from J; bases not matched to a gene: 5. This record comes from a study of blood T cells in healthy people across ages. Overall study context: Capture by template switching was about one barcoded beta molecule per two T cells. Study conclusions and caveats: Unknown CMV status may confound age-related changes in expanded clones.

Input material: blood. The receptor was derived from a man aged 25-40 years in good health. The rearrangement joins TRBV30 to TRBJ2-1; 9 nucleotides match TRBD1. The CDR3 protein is CASGQGSYNEQFF. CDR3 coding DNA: TGTGCCTCGGGACAGGGATCGTACAATGAGCAGTTCTTC. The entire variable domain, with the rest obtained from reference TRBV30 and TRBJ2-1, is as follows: SQTIHQWPATLVQPVGSPLSLECTVEGTSNPNLYWYRQAAGRGLQLLFYSVGIGQISSEVPQNLSASRPQDRQFILSSKKLLLSDSGFYLCASGQGSYNEQFFGPGTRLTVL.